These 5 T cell receptor beta chains were all obtained from the same sample, sequenced in a study of post-analysis software for immune sequencing data. General observations from the study: Comparison of patients with controls showed roughly five TRBV segments more frequent in patients, TRBV5-6, TRBV5-1 and TRBV20-1 among them.

Their target antigens are unknown. Carried by the TCR beta cDNA libraries were unique molecular identifiers. From the PCR reads, TCRdb called clonotypes with MiXCR, one entry per CDR3 protein. The sample has around 400,000 distinct CDR3 sequences, about 40% seen once. Source material: blood. The receptors stem from a girl aged 2-10 years with multiple sclerosis.

This clonotype was picked up a small number of times. The chain is built from TRBV29-1 and TRBJ2-7, with D tentatively TRBD1 or TRBD2 (5 bases each). V was clipped by 1 base and J by 4 bases, with 17 bases between them. The CDR3 has 15 amino acids. Germline V gene data show CDR1 as SQVTM and CDR2 as ANQGSEA. For the CDR3, the DNA is TGCAGCGTTGAAGGGGGGTCTAGCAGGAGGTACGAGCAGTACTTC. It encodes CSVEGGSSRRYEQYF.

This clonotype was observed many times. Here the CDR3 reads CASSQALGGGHRAYEQYF. Here the CDR3 DNA reads TGCGCCAGCAGCCAAGCCCTGGGAGGGGGGCATCGTGCCTACGAGCAGTACTTC. The V and J genes are TRBV4-1 and TRBJ2-7; maybe TRBD2 (7 bases). The CDR3 extends over 18 amino acids. With 1 base removed from V and 2 bases from J, the gap between germline ends came to 21 bases. The germline V gene encodes CDR1 MGHRA and CDR2 YSYEKL.

This clonotype came up many times. In nucleotides, the CDR3 is TGCAGTGCCAGAAGGTCCTACGAGCAGTACTTC. The encoded protein is CSARRSYEQYF. The chain employs TRBV20-1 and TRBJ2-7; no clear D. Germline loops: CDR1 DFQATT, CDR2 SNEGSKA (reference sequence). V was shortened by 6 bases and J by 1 base, with 7 bases between the two germline ends. The CDR3 has 11 residues.

This clonotype has just a few counts. This chain links TRBV4-2 with TRBJ2-7; no clear D gene. The CDR3 contains 16 residues. The germline V gene has CDR1 LGHNA and CDR2 YNFKEQ. Trimming shortened V by 3 bases and J by 3 bases, and 18 bases separated the two germline ends. The CDR3 DNA sequence: TGTGCCAGCAGCCAGAGGCTGGCTAGGCGGAACTACGAGCAGTACTTC. Protein product: CASSQRLARRNYEQYF.

This clonotype was counted only a few times. The chain is built from TRBV27 and TRBJ1-2; D is undetermined. CDR1 MNHEY and CDR2 SMNVEV come from the germline V gene (reference sequence). CDR3 length equals 16 residues. V lost 5 bases and J lost 4, with 20 bases in between. The CDR3 sequence: CASSPLLAPRGYGYTF. As DNA, the CDR3 is TGTGCCAGCAGTCCCCTCTTGGCCCCGCGTGGCTATGGCTACACCTTC.